This T cell receptor (beta chain) was identified during a study of OX40 agonist ivuxolimab in advanced cancers. Study-level results: Clones of CD4+ and CD8+ blood T cells grew by week 6 at doses of 0.1 to 3.0 mg/kg.

Sequenced by immunoSEQ multiplex PCR; TCRdb stores in-frame clones only, minus some. The sample has more than 50,000 clones, roughly 89% seen once; the top ten hold about 11%. Regarding this clone: What it recognizes is unknown.

Germline CDR1 SEHNR, CDR2 FQNEAQ (reference sequence). V was cut by 1 base and J by 6 bases, with 16 bases left in between. The length of the CDR3 is 15 residues. J is TRBJ2-7 and V is TRBV7-9; D is uncertain. This TCR derives from an adult with an advanced solid tumor such as melanoma, head and neck, liver or kidney cancer. Sample: CD4+ or CD8+ T cells sorted from blood, taken in a trial of the OX40 agonist ivuxolimab. CDR3 sequence: CASSLGAGQDLEQYF. Here the CDR3 DNA reads TGTGCCAGCAGCTTAGGCGCCGGGCAGGACCTCGAGCAGTACTTC.